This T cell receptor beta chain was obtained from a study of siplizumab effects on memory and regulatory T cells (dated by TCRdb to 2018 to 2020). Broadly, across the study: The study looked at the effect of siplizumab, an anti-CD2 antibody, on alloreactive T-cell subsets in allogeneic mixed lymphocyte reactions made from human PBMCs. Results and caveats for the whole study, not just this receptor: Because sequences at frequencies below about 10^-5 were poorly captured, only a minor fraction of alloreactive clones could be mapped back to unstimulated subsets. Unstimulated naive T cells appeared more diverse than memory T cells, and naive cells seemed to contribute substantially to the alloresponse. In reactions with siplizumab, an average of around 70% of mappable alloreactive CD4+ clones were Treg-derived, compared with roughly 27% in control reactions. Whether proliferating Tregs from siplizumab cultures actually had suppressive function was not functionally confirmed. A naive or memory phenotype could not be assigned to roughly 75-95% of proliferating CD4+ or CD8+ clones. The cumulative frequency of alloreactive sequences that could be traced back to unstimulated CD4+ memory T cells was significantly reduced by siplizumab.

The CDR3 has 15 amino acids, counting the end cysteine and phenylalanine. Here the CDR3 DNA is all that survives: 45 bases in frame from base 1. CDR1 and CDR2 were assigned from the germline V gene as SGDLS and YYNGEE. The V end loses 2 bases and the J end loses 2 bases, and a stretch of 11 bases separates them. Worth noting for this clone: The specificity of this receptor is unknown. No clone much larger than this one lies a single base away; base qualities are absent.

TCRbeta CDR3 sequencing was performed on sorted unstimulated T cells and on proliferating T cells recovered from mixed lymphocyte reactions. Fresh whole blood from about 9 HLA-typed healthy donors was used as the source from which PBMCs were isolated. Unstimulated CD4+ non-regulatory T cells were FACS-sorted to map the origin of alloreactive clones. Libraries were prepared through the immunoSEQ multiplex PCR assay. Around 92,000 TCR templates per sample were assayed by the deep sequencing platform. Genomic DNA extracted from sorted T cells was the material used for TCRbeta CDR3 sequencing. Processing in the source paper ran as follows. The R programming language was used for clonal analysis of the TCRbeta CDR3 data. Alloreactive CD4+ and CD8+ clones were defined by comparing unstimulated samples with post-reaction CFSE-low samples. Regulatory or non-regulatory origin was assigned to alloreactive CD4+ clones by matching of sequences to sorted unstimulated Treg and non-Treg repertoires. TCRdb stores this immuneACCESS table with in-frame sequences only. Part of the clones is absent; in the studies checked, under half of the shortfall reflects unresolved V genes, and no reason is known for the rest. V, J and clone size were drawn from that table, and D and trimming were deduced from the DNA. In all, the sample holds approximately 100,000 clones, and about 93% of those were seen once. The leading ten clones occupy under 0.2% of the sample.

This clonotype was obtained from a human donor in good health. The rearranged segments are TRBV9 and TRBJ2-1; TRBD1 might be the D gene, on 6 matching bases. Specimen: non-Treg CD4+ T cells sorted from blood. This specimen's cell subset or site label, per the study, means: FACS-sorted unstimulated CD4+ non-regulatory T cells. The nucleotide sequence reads TGTGCCAGCAGCGTGGGGGCTAATACCTACAATGAGCAGTTCTTC. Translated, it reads CASSVGANTYNEQFF.